There are a few counts of the clone carrying this T cell receptor (beta chain). This record comes from a study of blood T cell repertoires in COVID-19. Measured with immunoSEQ multiplex PCR; TCRdb has only the in-frame clones, and not every one. The repertoire holds about 180,000 clones, around 87% seen once, with roughly 2.6% in the top ten. CDR1 is LNHDA, CDR2 SQIVND, per germline (reference sequence). The CDR3 length is 14 residues. V lost 4 bases to trimming and J lost 4 bases, with 13 bases between them. The chain carries TRBV19 and TRBJ1-1; D is uncertain. The receptor was isolated from a man aged 40-49 years with active or convalescent COVID-19. Sequenced material: peripheral blood. CDR3 in amino acids: CASSTSVSPTEAFF. DNA for the CDR3: TGTGCCAGTAGTACCTCCGTTTCCCCCACTGAAGCTTTCTTT.